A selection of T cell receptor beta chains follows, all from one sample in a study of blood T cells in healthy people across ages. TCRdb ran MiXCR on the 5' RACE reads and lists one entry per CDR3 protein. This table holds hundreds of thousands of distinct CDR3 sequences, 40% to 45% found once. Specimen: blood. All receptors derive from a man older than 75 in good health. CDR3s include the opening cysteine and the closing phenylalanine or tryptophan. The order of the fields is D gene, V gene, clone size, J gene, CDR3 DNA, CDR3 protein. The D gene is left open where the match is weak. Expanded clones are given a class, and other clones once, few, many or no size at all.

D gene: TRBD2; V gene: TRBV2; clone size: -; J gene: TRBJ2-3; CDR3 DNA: TGTGCCAGCAGTGATAGGACTAGCGGATACACAGGTACGCAGTATTTT; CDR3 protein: CASSDRTSGYTGTQYF
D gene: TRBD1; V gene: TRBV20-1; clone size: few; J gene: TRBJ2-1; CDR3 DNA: TGCAGTGCAATACAGGGGGCCGCCGACAATGAGCAGTTCTTC; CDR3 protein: CSAIQGAADNEQFF
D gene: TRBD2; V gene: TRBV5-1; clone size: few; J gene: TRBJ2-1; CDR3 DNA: TGCGCCAGCAGCTTGGCGGGACTAGCGGGTTTAAGCTCCTACAATGAGCAGTTCTTC; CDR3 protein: CASSLAGLAGLSSYNEQFF
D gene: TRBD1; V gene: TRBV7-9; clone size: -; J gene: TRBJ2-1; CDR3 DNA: TGTGCCAGCAGCGGACGGGACAGCTACCAAGAGACCCAGTTCTTC; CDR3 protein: CASSGRDSYQETQFF
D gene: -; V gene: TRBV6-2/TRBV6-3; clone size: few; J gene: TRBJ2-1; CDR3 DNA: TGTGCCAGCAGTTCCCCGGGACGGGGCGAGCAGTTCTTC; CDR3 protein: CASSSPGRGEQFF
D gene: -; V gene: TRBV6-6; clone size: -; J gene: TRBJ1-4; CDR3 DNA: TGTGCCAGCAGTTACTCGAGTCTCCCTGCAACTAATGAAAAACTGTTTTTT; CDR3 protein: CASSYSSLPATNEKLFF
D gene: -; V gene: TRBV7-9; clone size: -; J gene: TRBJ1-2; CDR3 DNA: TGTGCCAGCAGAGATGCGGGGGATAACTATGGCTACACCTTC; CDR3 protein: CASRDAGDNYGYTF
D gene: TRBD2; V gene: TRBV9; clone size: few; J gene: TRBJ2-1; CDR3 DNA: TGTGCCAGCAGCGTCTCCCCGACTAGCGGGAACGAGAATGAGCAGTTCTTC; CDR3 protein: CASSVSPTSGNENEQFF
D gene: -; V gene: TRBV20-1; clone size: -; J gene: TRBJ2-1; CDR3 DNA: TGCAGTGCTGGCGTATTCTCAGGGTCCCTACTTGGGGGCAATGAGCAGTTCTTC; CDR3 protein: CSAGVFSGSLLGGNEQFF
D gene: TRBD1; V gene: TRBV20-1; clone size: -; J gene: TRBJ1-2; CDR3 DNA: TGCAGTGCTACCTTACAGGGGGGGGACTATGGCTACACCTTC; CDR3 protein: CSATLQGGDYGYTF
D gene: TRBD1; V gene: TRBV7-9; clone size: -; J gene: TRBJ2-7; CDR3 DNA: TGTGCCAGCAGCCCCCCTCCTCGGACAGGGGGCGAGCAGTACTTC; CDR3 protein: CASSPPPRTGGEQYF
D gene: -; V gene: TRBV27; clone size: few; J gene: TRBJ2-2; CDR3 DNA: TGTGCCAGCAGTTTGCCAGCTTACACCGGGGAGCTGTTTTTT; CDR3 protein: CASSLPAYTGELFF
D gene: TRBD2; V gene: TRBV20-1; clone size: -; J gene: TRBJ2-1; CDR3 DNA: TGCAGTGCTAGAAATCCTAGCGGGGGGTCCAATTACAATGAGCAGTTCTTC; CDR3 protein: CSARNPSGGSNYNEQFF
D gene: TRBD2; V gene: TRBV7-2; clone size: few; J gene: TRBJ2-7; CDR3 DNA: TGTGCCAGCAGCTCGTATTCAACTAGCGGGGCTTATTCCTACGAGCAGTACTTC; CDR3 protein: CASSSYSTSGAYSYEQYF
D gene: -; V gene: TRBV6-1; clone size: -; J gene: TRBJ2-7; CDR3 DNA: TGTGCCAGCAGAGGGACGGACGAGCAGTACTTC; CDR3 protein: CASRGTDEQYF
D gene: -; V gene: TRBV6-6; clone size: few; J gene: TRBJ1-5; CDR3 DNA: TGTGCCAGCAGTTACCTCCCGACACGGAATCAGCCCCAGCATTTT; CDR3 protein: CASSYLPTRNQPQHF
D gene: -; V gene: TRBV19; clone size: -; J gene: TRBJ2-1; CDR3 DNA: TGTGCCAGTAGCCTTACAGGGCAGGGTGAGCAGTTCTTC; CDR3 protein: CASSLTGQGEQFF
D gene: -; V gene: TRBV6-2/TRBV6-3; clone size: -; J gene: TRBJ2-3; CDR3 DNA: TGTGCCAGCAGTTGGTACGCTAAAGATACGCAGTATTTT; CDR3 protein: CASSWYAKDTQYF
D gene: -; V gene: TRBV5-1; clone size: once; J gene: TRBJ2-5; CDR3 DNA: TGCGCCAGCAGTCCGGAGGTAGAGACCCAGTACTTC; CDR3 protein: CASSPEVETQYF
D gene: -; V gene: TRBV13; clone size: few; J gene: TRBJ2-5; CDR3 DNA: TGTGCCAGCAGCTTAGCGACCTTGGGAGAGACCCAGTACTTC; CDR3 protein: CASSLATLGETQYF
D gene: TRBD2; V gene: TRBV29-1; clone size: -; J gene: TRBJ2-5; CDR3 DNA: TGCAGCGCTACTACTAGCGGGAGTTACAATGAGCAGTACTTC; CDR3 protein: CSATTSGSYNEQYF
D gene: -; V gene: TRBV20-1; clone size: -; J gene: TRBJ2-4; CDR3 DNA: TGCAGTGCTAGAGATATCCCAGGGAAGGCCAAAAACATTCAGTACTTC; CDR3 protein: CSARDIPGKAKNIQYF
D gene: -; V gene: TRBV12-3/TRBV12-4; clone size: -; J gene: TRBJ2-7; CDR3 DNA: TGTGCCAGCAGCCCCCGCCTAGCCGGATACGAGCAGTACTTC; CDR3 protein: CASSPRLAGYEQYF
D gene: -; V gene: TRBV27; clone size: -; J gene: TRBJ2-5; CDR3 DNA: TGTACCAGCAGTTGGCAGGGTAAAAACCAAGAGACCCAGTACTTC; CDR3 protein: CTSSWQGKNQETQYF
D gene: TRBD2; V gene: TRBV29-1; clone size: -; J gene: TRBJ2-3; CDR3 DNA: TGCAGCGTGGCCGGGACTAGCGGGGCCACAGATACGCAGTATTTT; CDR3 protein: CSVAGTSGATDTQYF